What follows describes a single TCR beta chain. Its target antigen remains unknown. The input lacks base qualities; no much larger clone sits a single base away. Germline trimming amounts to 0 bases on V and 10 bases on J, with 8 as the count of junction bases outside the gene matches. From its cysteine to its phenylalanine, the CDR3 spans 15 amino acids. Only the CDR3 portion is preserved as DNA: 45 bases, with reading frame beginning at the first base. CDR1 SGHTA and CDR2 FQGNSA were looked up in the germline V gene. The data were obtained in a study of blood T cell repertoires in COVID-19 (dated by TCRdb to between 2020 and 2021). With regard to the full study: The collaborator samples originated in the United States, Italy and Spain and spanned the acute and convalescent phases of COVID-19. The prospective study material was composed of cDNA or gDNA derived from T cells, B-cell-depleted T cells, or PBMCs. The dataset comprised deeply sampled blood TCRbeta repertoires from subjects exposed to, actively infected with, or recovered from COVID-19. The repertoires were released in a freely available public database meant as a resource for research on the immune response to SARS-CoV-2. The samples were drawn from two sources: the first 160 participants of the ongoing ImmuneRACE study, and 950 to 1,500 subjects contributed by 6 global collaborators. Sample metadata almost always included a de-identified subject ID, COVID-19 status, age in years and sex. Where available, HLA class I and class II types were taken from metadata supplied by the sample provider and were not determined by assay-based typing.

TCRbeta CDR3 regions were amplified from genomic DNA by means of the immunoSEQ Assay, a bias-controlled multiplex PCR. The study's own analysis went as follows. Within the assay, amplification of reference gene primers was used to estimate how many nucleated cells each sample contained. To quantify the absolute abundance of each unique TCRbeta CDR3 rearrangement, sequence reads were collapsed and filtered. For each sample, productive Simpson clonality was calculated by taking the square root of Simpson's diversity index across productive rearrangements. TCRdb retrieved this table from immuneACCESS and kept in-frame rearrangements only. Not all clones are present; in checked studies, unresolved V genes account for under half, and no reason is known for the remainder. V and J calls plus clone size are reproduced from that table; the DNA served to infer D and trimming. The sample table contains around 66,000 clones; only one count was recorded for more than 70% of them. Around 6.6% of the sample is in the top ten clones.

Each collaborating institution followed its own protocols to collect whole blood in K2EDTA tubes. For TCRbeta analysis, collaborators shipped samples as frozen whole blood, isolated PBMCs, or DNA extracted from either of those sample types. What the study reported, not specific to this receptor: Clinical and demographic metadata were provided uncurated, with the amount varying by source and participant.

Sequenced sample: peripheral blood. The sequence derives from a man in his sixties with acute or convalescent COVID-19. The sequence is built from TRBV7-2 and TRBJ2-1, and TRBD2 aligns with 8 junction nucleotides. The nucleotide sequence reads TGTGCCAGCAGCTTAGCAGCGGGGGCCGAGGGAGAGCAGTTCTTC. Translated, it reads CASSLAAGAEGEQFF.